The text below deals with one T cell receptor beta chain. Unique molecular identifiers were incorporated into the prepared TCRbeta library. TCRdb reprocessed the PCR reads via MiXCR and lists one record per CDR3 protein. Found here are about 610,000 distinct CDR3 sequences, about 10% of them singletons; the top ten hold less than 5%. The record originates from a study of T-cell reconstitution after alpha-beta-depleted transplantation in children. CDR1 SNHLY and CDR2 FYNNEI come from the germline V gene. V gave up 1 base and J gave up 7 bases, with 8 bases separating them. CDR3 length: 13 residues. The chain is built from TRBV2 and TRBJ2-4; D is perhaps TRBD2 (5 bases). The TCR was taken from a human donor who donated a stem cell graft to a child with acute myeloid leukemia. Source: PBMCs from the stem cell graft donor, taken from the stem cell graft. CDR3 in DNA: TGTGCCAGCAGTGAAGAGCGGTGGAACATTCAGTACTTC. This codes for CASSEERWNIQYF.